This T cell receptor beta chain is from a study of vaccination effects on CD4 cells after COVID-19. Study summary: Every participant took two doses of the BNT162b2 or mRNA-1273 vaccine.

Overall study results and limits: Just 1 of 255 vaccine-induced clones in healthy recipients was cross-reactive. Clonal contraction was marked in infection- and vaccine-induced clones late after vaccination.

Data came from immunoSEQ multiplex PCR; TCRdb stores just in-frame clones and leaves some out. The data hold fewer than 30,000 clones, with around three quarters observed a single time. Trimming left V 2 bases short and J 3 bases short, with 2 bases between. The germline CDR1 and CDR2 sequences are SNHLY and FYNNEI. CDR3 length: 11 amino acids. This clone turned up a few times. Its specificity is not known. Viral peptide pools were used in the ViraFEST assay to expand antigen-specific CD4+ T cells, and sequencing came afterward. Subsequent to roughly 10 days of culture, CD4+ T cells were isolated. The vaccine recipients had no prior SARS-CoV-2 infection, with negative nucleocapsid antibodies. Cells had half their medium changed to IL-2 medium on days 3 and 7.

This TCR came from a human donor who received a COVID-19 vaccine. Sequencing used CD4+ T cells from PBMCs cultured with HCoV-NL63 spike peptides, obtained before COVID-19 vaccination. The chain carries TRBV2 and TRBJ2-7; D not resolved. The DNA for the CDR3 is TGTGCCAGCAGTGAATTCTACGAGCAGTACTTC. Its protein is CASSEFYEQYF.